This T cell receptor (beta chain) was captured by sequencing in a study of memory CD4+ T cells and cytomegalovirus serostatus. General study results and limits: Each of approximately 61 CMV-associated TCRbeta sequences occurred in one to five individuals. Median bootstrapped AUC for CMV status was about 0.96 originally, less than 0.93 US-trained.

As for this clone: Its antigen remains unknown.

Generated by immunoSEQ multiplex PCR, the TCRdb table keeps only in-frame clones and is missing some. The sample carries 64,000 or so clones, 75% to 80% recorded once. Germline-derived CDR1 and CDR2 are WSHSY and SAAADI. This CDR3 contains 18 residues. V gave up 9 bases and J gave up 4 bases; unmatched junction bases: 20. The sort gate was single viable CD3+CD4+CD8-CD45RO+ cells for memory CD4+ T cells. Source material: memory CD4+ T cells from blood. The chain combines TRBV10-2 with TRBJ2-3; 9 bases align to TRBD2. The clonotype comes from an adult in good health and CMV-seronegative. CDR3 residues: CASTRNPLLAGAADTQYF. The CDR3 nucleotides read TGCGCCAGTACCCGAAACCCCCTATTAGCGGGAGCGGCAGATACGCAGTATTTT.